The clone carrying this T cell receptor beta chain has a count of ten or more. The antigen remains undetermined. This entry is derived from a study of prognosis after radiotherapy for stage I lung cancer. Study at large: Patients in the cohort never received concurrent therapy with stereotactic body radiotherapy. Study-level findings and limits: Lower values of Shannon entropy after stereotactic body radiation therapy were seen in patients who developed distant metastases. Median unique TCR clone counts of approximately 9,100 versus 7,200 showed a fall after stereotactic body radiation therapy.

CT and PET/CT found no node involvement in any patient, and none had received chemotherapy or radiotherapy before or had other malignancies. CDR3 of TCR beta was amplified from genomic DNA via a two-round multiplex PCR. First-round PCR, the initial amplification, used primers specific to each TRBV and TRBJ gene. TCRdb passed the multiplex PCR reads through MiXCR, listing each CDR3 protein once. The table shows about 51,000 distinct CDR3 sequences, with about 35% occurring only once. The junction had 3 bases not matched to a gene; V was cut back by 0 bases and J by 6 bases. The length of the CDR3 is 14 residues. Per germline, CDR1 SGHKS and CDR2 YYEKEE (reference sequence).

This chain uses TRBV5-5 with TRBJ2-3; 8 bases are shared with TRBD1. This clonotype originated in a donor at least 50 years old with non-small cell lung cancer. Sequenced material: PBMCs, taken before or after stereotactic body radiation therapy (not recorded which). CDR3 DNA: TGTGCCAGCAGCTTGGCCCGGGACAGGGATACGCAGTATTTT. This codes for CASSLARDRDTQYF.